The subject of this entry is one TCR beta chain. Its cognate antigen has yet to be identified. No much larger clone exists at a distance of one base, and base qualities are not known. The data were obtained in a study of shared clonotypes between healthy human individuals (TCRdb year 2020). Background on the whole study: A couple of women and a few men aged 18 to 49 years were included in the cohort. The study deeply sequenced blood TCR repertoires of several healthy adults to estimate repertoire size and the extent of clonotype sharing between individuals. Libraries were prepared and TCR repertoires were sequenced by different laboratories using diverse techniques, in order to increase sequencing depth and limit assay-specific biases. Leukapheresis yielded between about 0.9 and 8.9 billion PBMCs per donor.

The donors were healthy, HIV-negative adults who had no recently reported acute infections or vaccinations. Every donor was a Caucasian adult living in Nashville, Tennessee, USA. For unsorted samples, some 90 million PBMCs were counted and genomic DNA was extracted with the QIAamp DNA Blood Mini kit. Blood was obtained by leukapheresis, after which PBMCs were separated by Ficoll-Histopaque density gradient centrifugation and cryopreserved in liquid nitrogen vapor phase. Germline trimming: 6 bases from V, 0 bases from J; junction bases outside gene matches: 7. The germline V gene (reference sequence) gives CDR1 as MNHNY and CDR2 as SVGAGI. The CDR3 measures 16 amino acids from cysteine to phenylalanine. The only DNA kept is the CDR3, 48 bases in frame from the first base. Study-wide conclusions, independent of this receptor: Sampling was restricted to blood, and TCR repertoires in tissue are likely to differ from TCR repertoires in blood. Because the study included only a small number of donors, the genetic and exposure-history diversity represented was limited. Pairwise subsampling indicated that sequencing depth was expected to affect the degree of clonotype sharing among donors.

TCR CDR3 regions were amplified from genomic DNA by multiplex PCR using the deep immunoSEQ assay. For each cell subset, the extracted genomic DNA was distributed evenly across all wells of several immunoSEQ 96-well plates, and each plate served as one replicate. For unsorted PBMC, 250 to 350 ng genomic DNA, equal to about 30,000 T cell genomes, was loaded into each replicate PCR. Genomic DNA from unsorted PBMC was sequenced over ten immunoSEQ deep assay plates. The purified libraries were quantified using a Qubit 3.0 fluorometer, sized with a Bioanalyzer 2100, and then quantified again using the KAPA Library Quantification kit. Every immunoSEQ 96-well plate was sequenced on a dedicated single-read 150-cycle Illumina NextSeq 550 flow cell. Turning to the authors' computational methods: The immunoSEQ output contained only junctional sequences without quality scores, so filtering could not match that applied to full-length reads. Sequences were annotated with PyIR, a Python wrapper for IgBLAST v1.9, using IMGT germline references to assign V/J genes and CDR3. Reads were removed for weak V/J assignments (E-value above 1e-6), missing CDR3, stop codons, out-of-frame junctions, or ambiguous translated residues. V3J clonotypes were defined as sequences sharing the same inferred V gene, J gene, and CDR3 amino acid sequence. To compute the percentage overlap between repertoires, the number of shared unique clonotypes was divided by the size of the smaller repertoire. Repertoire richness was assessed with RTK rarefaction, the Chao1 estimator, and Recon v2.1 estimates of unobserved clonotypes. TCRdb carries this immuneACCESS record with in-frame sequences only. Its versions omit some clonotypes, under half of them owing to an unresolved V gene in the studies checked, with the rest unexplained. That table furnishes V, J and clone size, whereas the DNA furnished D and trimming. In all, the sample holds approximately 440,000 clones, and roughly 80% of those were seen once. 12% of the sample belongs to the ten largest clones.

This receptor was obtained from a woman between 35 and 50 years old in good health. Some clones in this sample may be carry-over from other donors' samples. The V and J segments used are TRBV6-6 and TRBJ2-7, with 11 junctional bases fitting TRBD1. The specimen was PBMCs. The nucleotide sequence is TGTGCCAGCAGCGAGCTCGGGACAGGGGGCTCCTACGAGCAGTACTTC. This gives the protein CASSELGTGGSYEQYF.